This T cell receptor beta chain derives from a study of T cell responses to AZD1222 COVID-19 vaccine. The data were produced by immunoSEQ multiplex PCR, yet TCRdb's version contains in-frame clones alone and is incomplete. Among tens of thousands of clones listed, about nine tenths were seen once. The germline V gene has CDR1 SEHNR and CDR2 FQNEAQ (reference sequence). CDR3 length equals 15 residues. Trimming removed 4 bases at V and 1 base at J, with 13 bases between. Notes on the study in general: Vaccination with two AZD1222 doses was followed by a rise in Spike-specific TCR breadth and depth. Distributed over spike, vaccine-associated CD4 TCRs predominated at 160-218 and 743-854. Clonal diversity may have been underestimated, and the donors were mostly white British, with more females than males. A reported finding is that nearly half of spike-specific TCRs target unmutated variant regions.

Regarding this clone: Its antigen is currently unknown.

The chain has TRBV7-9 and TRBJ1-1, with D possibly matching TRBD1 (6 bases). The receptor's source is an adult in good health. The sequenced sample was peripheral blood, obtained on day 0 of AZD1222 vaccination. Written as DNA, the CDR3 is TGTGCCAGCAGCTATCTGAGACAGGCGAACACTGAAGCTTTCTTT. Encoded protein: CASSYLRQANTEAFF.